The next 8 T cell receptor beta chains were all read from a single sample in a study of T cells in Graves' hyperthyroidism and ophthalmopathy. Amplified regions were TCR beta CDR3 sequences from RNA transcripts. Carried out on the TCR CDR3, a first-round RT-PCR used the HTBI primer set. Using its own MiXCR run on the multiplex PCR reads, TCRdb lists one record per CDR3 protein. The repertoire has a few hundred thousand distinct CDR3 sequences, 12% to 15% of them found once; the top ten carry 30% to 35%. Input material: blood. These receptors were taken from a woman between 40 and 50 years old with Graves' ophthalmopathy.

This clonotype was seen at least ten times. V usage is TRBV12-3 or TRBV12-4 and J usage is TRBJ2-3; tentatively, D is TRBD1 (6 bases). The CDR3 has 21 residues. V lost 6 bases to trimming and J lost 2 bases, with 33 bases between them. The CDR3: CASRIKDARYLFQGHTDTQYF. CDR3 nucleotide sequence: TGTGCCAGCAGAATTAAGGACGCTAGGTATCTTTTTCAGGGGCACACAGATACGCAGTATTTT.

The V gene is TRBV5-5, the J gene TRBJ2-2, with D possibly matching TRBD2 (6 bases). CDR1 and CDR2 (germline): SGHKS, YYEKEE (reference sequence). Trimming left V 4 bases short and J 4 bases short, with 14 bases between. The CDR3 length is 15 residues. CDR3 DNA: TGTGCCAGCAGCCCCACGGGAGTGTCCACCGGGGAGCTGTTTTTT. It encodes CASSPTGVSTGELFF.

This clonotype came up many times. The chain joins TRBV2 to TRBJ2-3; D remains ambiguous. This CDR3 has 13 residues. Per the germline V gene, CDR1 is SNHLY and CDR2 is FYNNEI. The V end was cut by 1 base, the J end by 4 bases, with 6 bases between. CDR3 nucleotides: TGTGCCAGCAGTGAAGAGGGCCCAGATACGCAGTATTTT. Translated, it gives CASSEEGPDTQYF.

This clonotype showed up many times. The chain uses TRBV10-2 and TRBJ1-2, with 10 nucleotides matching TRBD1. Germline V CDR1 and CDR2: WSHSY, SAAADI. The CDR3 runs to 15 residues. V gave up 6 bases and J gave up 7 bases; unmatched junction bases: 11. CDR3 bases: TGCGCCAGCAGCCTTCACGACAGGGGGCAGGTTGGCTACACCTTC. Its protein product is CASSLHDRGQVGYTF.

This rearrangement joins TRBV3-1 to TRBJ1-3; the D is unclear. The CDR3 loop spans 15 amino acids. V lost 0 bases and J lost 4, with 10 bases in between. CDR1 and CDR2 from the germline V gene are LGHDT and YNNKEL (reference sequence). CDR3 bases: TGTGCCAGCAGCCAAGACGGAGGAGAGGGAAACACCATATATTTT. This encodes CASSQDGGEGNTIYF.

This clonotype was counted between two and nine times. The rearrangement joins TRBV5-6 to TRBJ1-4, with TRBD1 matching over 8 bases. CDR1 is SGHDT, CDR2 YYEEEE, per germline. V lost 1 base and J lost 5; bases outside the gene matches: 10. This CDR3 has 17 amino acids. The CDR3 sequence: CASSLRAGTGFNEKLFF. As DNA, the CDR3 is TGTGCCAGCAGCTTGAGGGCCGGGACAGGTTTCAATGAAAAACTGTTTTTT. The variable domain in full, with the rest retrieved from reference TRBV5-6 and TRBJ1-4, is DAGVTQSPTHLIKTRGQQVTLRCSPKSGHDTVSWYQQALGQGPQFIFQYYEEEERQRGNFPDRFSGHQFPNYSSELNVNALLLGDSALYLCASSLRAGTGFNEKLFFGSGTQLSVL.

Many counts were recorded for this clonotype. This chain uses TRBV6-1 with TRBJ2-3; D may be TRBD2 (6 bases). The CDR3 is 16 residues long. CDR1 MNHNS and CDR2 SASEGT come from the germline V gene. Trimming removed 6 bases at V and 2 bases at J, with 18 bases between. CDR3 sequence (DNA): TGTGCCAGCAGGGATGGCAAAGCGGGCACCACAGATACGCAGTATTTT. Its protein is CASRDGKAGTTDTQYF.

This chain joins TRBV5-4 and TRBJ2-5; TRBD2 agrees at 8 bases. There are 15 residues in the CDR3. Per the germline V gene, CDR1 is SGHNT and CDR2 is YYREEE (reference sequence). With V trimmed by 1 base and J by 5 bases, 7 bases remained unmatched. The CDR3 here is CASSLKLSGSETQYF. The DNA of the CDR3 is TGTGCCAGCAGCTTGAAGTTAAGCGGGAGTGAGACCCAGTACTTC.